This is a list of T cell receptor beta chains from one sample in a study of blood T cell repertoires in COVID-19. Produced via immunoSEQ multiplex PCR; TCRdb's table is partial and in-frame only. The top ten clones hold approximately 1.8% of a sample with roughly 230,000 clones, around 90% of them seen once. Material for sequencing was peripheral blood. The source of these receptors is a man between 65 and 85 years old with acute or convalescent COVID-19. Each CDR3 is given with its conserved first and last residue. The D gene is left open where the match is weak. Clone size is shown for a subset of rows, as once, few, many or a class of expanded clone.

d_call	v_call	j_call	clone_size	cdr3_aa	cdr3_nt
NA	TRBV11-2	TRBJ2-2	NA	CASSLWRHLNTGELFF	TGTGCCAGCAGCTTATGGAGGCACCTGAACACCGGGGAGCTGTTTTTT
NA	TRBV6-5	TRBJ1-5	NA	CASSYSSGIGHQPQHF	TGTGCCAGCAGTTACTCGTCAGGGATTGGTCATCAGCCCCAGCATTTT
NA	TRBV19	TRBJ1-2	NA	CASSRGALVLDYGYTF	TGTGCCAGTAGTCGGGGGGCGTTGGTCCTCGACTATGGCTACACCTTC
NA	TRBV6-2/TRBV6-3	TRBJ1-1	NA	CASSYSRARVNTEAFF	TGTGCCAGCAGTTACTCGAGAGCCAGGGTGAACACTGAAGCTTTCTTT
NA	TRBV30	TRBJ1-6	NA	CAWSPGPQGVSPLHF	TGTGCCTGGAGTCCAGGCCCCCAAGGTGTTTCACCCCTCCACTTT
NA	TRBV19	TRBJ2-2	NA	CASSIVRSGELFF	TGTGCCAGTAGTATAGTGCGTTCCGGGGAGCTGTTTTTT
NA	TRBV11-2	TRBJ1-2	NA	CASSLVSGWNYGYTF	TGTGCCAGCAGCTTAGTGTCAGGGTGGAACTATGGCTACACCTTC
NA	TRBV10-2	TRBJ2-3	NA	CASSENRNLGTDTQYF	TGCGCCAGCAGTGAAAACAGGAATTTGGGCACAGATACGCAGTATTTT
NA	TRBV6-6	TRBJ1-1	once	CASSFSQIMNTEAFF	TGTGCCAGCAGTTTCTCACAGATCATGAACACTGAAGCTTTCTTT
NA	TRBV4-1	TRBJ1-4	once	CASSQGPGAGEKLFF	TGCGCCAGCAGCCAAGGGCCTGGCGCAGGTGAAAAACTGTTTTTT
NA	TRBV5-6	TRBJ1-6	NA	CASSLGSGYSYNSPLHF	TGTGCCAGCAGCTTGGGCAGCGGTTACTCCTATAATTCACCCCTCCACTTT
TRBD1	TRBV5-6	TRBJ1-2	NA	CASSESGTGGYGYTF	TGTGCCAGCAGCGAATCCGGGACAGGGGGCTATGGCTACACCTTC
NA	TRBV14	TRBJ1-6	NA	CASKPGGWNSPLHF	TGTGCCAGCAAACCGGGGGGCTGGAATTCACCCCTCCACTTT
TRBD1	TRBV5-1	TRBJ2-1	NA	CASSSSTGQGVGNEQFF	TGCGCCAGCAGCTCGTCTACCGGGCAGGGGGTCGGCAATGAGCAGTTCTTC
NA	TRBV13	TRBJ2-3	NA	CASSFQSTDTQYF	TGTGCCAGCAGCTTCCAAAGCACAGATACGCAGTATTTT
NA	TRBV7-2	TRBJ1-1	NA	CASSQRRLGMNTEAFF	TGTGCCAGCAGCCAACGGAGGCTGGGGATGAACACTGAAGCTTTCTTT
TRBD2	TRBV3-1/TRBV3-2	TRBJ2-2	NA	CASSQEGGRVVAGELFF	TGTGCCAGCAGCCAAGAGGGCGGGAGGGTGGTTGCCGGGGAGCTGTTTTTT
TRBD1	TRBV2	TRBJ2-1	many	CASSSDRGLENEQFF	TGTGCCAGCAGCTCCGACAGGGGGCTAGAGAATGAGCAGTTCTTC
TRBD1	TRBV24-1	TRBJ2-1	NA	CATSDRTGGNEQFF	TGTGCCACCAGTGATCGGACAGGGGGAAATGAGCAGTTCTTC
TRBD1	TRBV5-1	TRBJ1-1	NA	CASSLSGQGTEAFF	TGCGCCAGCAGCTTGAGTGGACAGGGGACTGAAGCTTTCTTT
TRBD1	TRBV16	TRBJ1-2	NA	CASSQRQGFSNYGYTF	TGTGCCAGCAGCCAACGACAGGGATTTTCTAACTATGGCTACACCTTC
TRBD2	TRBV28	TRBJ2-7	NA	CASSLTSGRQYF	TGTGCCAGCAGTTTGACTAGCGGGCGGCAATACTTC
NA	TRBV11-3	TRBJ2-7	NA	CASSLGQGTHEQYF	TGTGCCAGCAGTTTAGGGCAGGGAACCCACGAGCAGTACTTC
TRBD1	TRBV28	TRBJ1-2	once	CASSIPGTASGYGYTF	TGTGCCAGCAGTATCCCAGGGACAGCAAGTGGGTATGGCTACACCTTC
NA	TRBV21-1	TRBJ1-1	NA	CASRPGRGARGAFF	TGTGCCAGCAGACCTGGACGGGGGGCCAGGGGAGCTTTCTTT
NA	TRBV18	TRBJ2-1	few	CASSHSRENEQFF	TGTGCCAGCTCTCACAGCCGGGAAAATGAGCAGTTCTTC
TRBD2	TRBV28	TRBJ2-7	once	CASSPTSGSPNEQYF	TGTGCCAGCAGTCCGACTAGCGGGAGCCCTAACGAGCAGTACTTC
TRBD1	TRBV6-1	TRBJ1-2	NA	CASSESPGQGPYGYTF	TGTGCCAGCAGTGAATCCCCTGGACAGGGCCCCTATGGCTACACCTTC
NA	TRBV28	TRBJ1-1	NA	CASSFLAVNTEAFF	TGTGCCAGCAGTTTTCTGGCAGTGAACACTGAAGCTTTCTTT
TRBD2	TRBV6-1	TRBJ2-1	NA	CASSEEFSGSNEQFF	TGTGCCAGCAGTGAAGAGTTTAGCGGGAGCAATGAGCAGTTCTTC
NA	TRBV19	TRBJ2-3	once	CASSTSGGEADTQYF	TGTGCCAGTAGTACCTCCGGGGGAGAGGCAGATACGCAGTATTTT
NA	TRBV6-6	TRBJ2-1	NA	CASSYVQGTYNEQFF	TGTGCCAGCAGTTACGTGCAGGGGACCTACAATGAGCAGTTCTTC
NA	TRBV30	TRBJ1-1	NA	CAWSVRVMNTEAFF	TGTGCCTGGAGTGTACGGGTCATGAACACTGAAGCTTTCTTT
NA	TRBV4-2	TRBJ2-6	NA	CASSQDYRSSGANVLTF	TGTGCCAGCAGCCAAGATTACAGGAGCTCTGGGGCCAACGTCCTGACTTTC
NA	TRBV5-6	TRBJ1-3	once	CASSLTGAVTGNTIYF	TGTGCCAGCAGCTTAACTGGGGCAGTGACTGGAAACACCATATATTTT
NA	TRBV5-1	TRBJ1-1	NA	CASSQNEVNTEAFF	TGCGCCAGCAGCCAAAATGAGGTGAACACTGAAGCTTTCTTT
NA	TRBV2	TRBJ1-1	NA	CAGSRASEAFF	TGTGCCGGATCCAGGGCAAGTGAAGCTTTCTTT
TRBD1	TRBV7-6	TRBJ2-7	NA	CASSMRDRSSYEQYF	TGTGCCAGCAGCATGCGGGACAGGAGCTCCTACGAGCAGTACTTC
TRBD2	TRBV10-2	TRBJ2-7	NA	CASSETSGGWEQYF	TGCGCCAGCAGTGAGACTAGCGGGGGTTGGGAGCAGTACTTC
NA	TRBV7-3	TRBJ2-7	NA	CASSPRAGRVYEQYF	TGTGCCAGCAGCCCCCGTGCGGGAAGGGTCTACGAGCAGTACTTC
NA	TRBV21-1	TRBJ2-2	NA	CASSPESGLAGETGELFF	TGTGCCAGCAGCCCCGAATCGGGTCTGGCAGGGGAAACCGGGGAGCTGTTTTTT
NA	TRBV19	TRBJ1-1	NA	CASSIAPNRGSEAFF	TGTGCCAGTAGTATAGCCCCAAATAGGGGGTCTGAAGCTTTCTTT
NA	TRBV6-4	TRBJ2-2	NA	CASSDSPGNTGELFF	TGTGCCAGCAGTGACTCGCCAGGGAACACCGGGGAGCTGTTTTTT
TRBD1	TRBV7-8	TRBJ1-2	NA	CASSWRGQGAFGYTF	TGTGCCAGCAGCTGGCGGGGACAGGGGGCCTTTGGCTACACCTTC
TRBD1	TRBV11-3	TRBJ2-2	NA	CASSLQGTGVNTGELFF	TGTGCCAGCAGCTTACAGGGGACAGGAGTCAACACCGGGGAGCTGTTTTTT
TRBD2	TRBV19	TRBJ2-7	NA	CASSTGTSGNRYEQYF	TGTGCCAGTAGTACCGGGACTAGCGGGAATCGCTACGAGCAGTACTTC
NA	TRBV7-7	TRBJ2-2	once	CASSETVQGNTGELFF	TGTGCTAGCAGCGAAACAGTACAGGGGAACACCGGGGAGCTGTTTTTT
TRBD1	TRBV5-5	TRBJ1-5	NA	CASSFGQGDQPQHF	TGTGCCAGCAGCTTCGGACAGGGCGATCAGCCCCAGCATTTT